This T cell receptor (beta chain) was retrieved from a study of blood T cell repertoires in COVID-19. Study-wide context: T cells, B-cell-depleted T cells, or PBMCs provided the cDNA or gDNA that served as material.

Per the original methods: How many nucleated cells were present was estimated from reference gene primer amplification. The protocol was immunoSEQ multiplex PCR, while the TCRdb copy is restricted to in-frame clones and leaves out a portion. That table is the source of V, J and clone size, and D and trimming were worked out from the DNA. Here the sample spans roughly 130,000 clones, around 87% being singletons. The CDR3 is made up of 12 amino acids. The V end was cut by 4 bases, the J end by 6 bases, with 12 bases between. CDR1 is SQVTM and CDR2 is ANQGSEA in the germline V gene. This clonotype was obtained from a woman aged 60-70 years with acute or convalescent COVID-19. Input material: peripheral blood. The chain is built from TRBV29-1 and TRBJ1-1; D gene unclear. The CDR3 protein is CSVGSPPAEAFF. DNA of the CDR3: TGCAGCGTTGGGAGTCCCCCGGCTGAAGCTTTCTTT.